One and the same sample provided the 16 T cell receptor beta chains below, sequenced in a study of blood T cells in healthy people across ages. A second PCR, run for about 6 to 11 cycles, used a sample-barcoded 5' primer plus a J-beta primer mix. TCRdb independently ran MiXCR on the 5' RACE reads; one entry per CDR3 protein. Counted here are 850,000 to 1,300,000 distinct CDR3 sequences, 40% to 45% occurring once; the ten biggest clones make up over 15%. The sequenced sample was blood. The receptors were gathered from a woman aged 60 to 75 in good health.

The sample holds a few counts of this clonotype. The CDR3 is CASSLGSVDEQFF. The DNA for the CDR3 is TGTGCCAGCAGCTTAGGGAGTGTCGATGAGCAGTTCTTC. This sequence joins TRBV7-9 and TRBJ2-1; no clear D. This CDR3 has 13 residues. Per germline, CDR1 SEHNR and CDR2 FQNEAQ (reference sequence). Between the trimmed V and J ends, which lost 1 base and 8 bases, there was a span of 9 bases.

The rearrangement uses TRBV20-1 and TRBJ2-7; 7 bases are shared with TRBD1. Looked up from germline, CDR1 is DFQATT and CDR2 is SNEGSKA (reference sequence). J was trimmed by 0 bases and V by 5 bases; bases with no gene match: 7. The CDR3 extends over 14 amino acids. CDR3 nucleotide sequence: TGCAGTGCTGGCCGGGACAGCATCTCCTACGAGCAGTACTTC. Its protein product is CSAGRDSISYEQYF.

This clonotype was recorded a few times. The chain uses TRBV7-9 and TRBJ1-6; TRBD1 matches at 7 bases. The length of the CDR3 is 14 residues. V shed 5 bases, J shed 9 bases, and the junction held 7 bases outside the gene matches. Germline V lookup: CDR1 SEHNR, CDR2 FQNEAQ (reference sequence). CDR3 amino acids: CASSDDREGSPLHF. The CDR3, as DNA: TGTGCCAGCAGCGACGACAGGGAAGGTTCACCCCTCCACTTT.

The chain recombines TRBV28 with TRBJ2-1; D ambiguous. The V gene lost 1 base and the J gene lost 5 bases, with 15 bases spanning the gap. The V gene's germline CDR1 is MDHEN and CDR2 SYDVKM. The CDR3 has 16 amino acids. As DNA, the CDR3 is TGTGCCAGCAGTTTATCCCTAGTGACTCCAAACAATGAGCAGTTCTTC. Translation: CASSLSLVTPNNEQFF.

In its sample, this clonotype was seen a few times. The chain links TRBV6-5 to TRBJ2-7, with D perhaps matching TRBD1 (6 bases). Germline V gene data show CDR1 as MNHEY and CDR2 as SVGAGI. The CDR3 loop spans 13 amino acids. Trimming left V 2 bases short and J 5 bases short, with 10 bases between. CDR3 amino acids: CASSYGRGDEQYF. The CDR3 region has the DNA TGTGCCAGCAGTTACGGCAGGGGAGACGAGCAGTACTTC.

This clonotype has only a few counts. The chain links TRBV29-1 to TRBJ2-3; 10 bases map to TRBD1. Germline CDR1 SQVTM, CDR2 ANQGSEA. V trimming: 7 bases; J trimming: 5 bases; junction bases outside the gene matches: 6. This CDR3 region has 13 residues. CDR3 residues: CSAGTGVQDTQYF. CDR3 coding DNA: TGCAGCGCTGGGACAGGGGTTCAAGATACGCAGTATTTT.

In its sample, this clonotype was seen once. This chain connects TRBV9 to TRBJ2-1; 7 bases are a match to TRBD2. The germline V gene has CDR1 SGDLS and CDR2 YYNGEE. CDR3 length: 15 residues. With V trimmed by 5 bases and J by 9 bases, 14 bases remained unmatched. CDR3 protein: CASSGLGRPGGEQFF. The CDR3 coding sequence is TGTGCCAGCAGTGGACTAGGTCGACCCGGGGGTGAGCAGTTCTTC.

There are a few counts of this clonotype. The chain carries TRBV20-1 and TRBJ2-5; D remains unclear. CDR1 is DFQATT, CDR2 SNEGSKA, per germline (reference sequence). Trimming stripped 7 bases from V and 0 bases from J, with 12 bases between. The CDR3 spans 13 residues. CDR3 sequence (DNA): TGCAGTGGTCACGGGTACTACCAAGAGACCCAGTACTTC. Protein: CSGHGYYQETQYF.

The chain links TRBV28 to TRBJ2-3, with 8 bases lining up with TRBD2. CDR3 length: 16 residues. Germline V gene sequence: CDR1 MDHEN, CDR2 SYDVKM. V lost 9 bases, J lost 2 bases, and 13 bases stayed unmatched. CDR3 residues: CASTPMKRGFTDTQYF. CDR3 nucleotides: TGTGCCAGTACCCCCATGAAGCGGGGGTTCACAGATACGCAGTATTTT.

The CDR3 coding sequence is TGCGCCAGCAGCTCGTGGCTGGGGAATGAGCAGTTCTTC. As protein: CASSSWLGNEQFF. This sequence joins TRBV5-1 and TRBJ2-1; no clear D gene. The CDR3 covers 13 residues. Germline loops: CDR1 SGHRS, CDR2 YFSETQ. V gave up 3 bases and J gave up 7 bases, with 11 bases separating them.

The chain couples TRBV4-2 to TRBJ1-2, with 7 bases aligning to TRBD1. CDR3 size: 18 residues. The J segment lost 0 bases and the V segment lost 3 bases, leaving 13 bases of the junction unmatched. Germline CDR1 reads LGHNA; CDR2 reads YNFKEQ. Here the CDR3 reads CASSQTPGQRPSNYGYTF. In DNA form, the CDR3 reads TGTGCCAGCAGCCAGACTCCGGGACAGCGGCCCTCTAACTATGGCTACACCTTC.

The DNA for the CDR3 is TGTGCCAGCAGCCCGAGAGGTGGTCACGAGCAGTACTTC. Its translation is CASSPRGGHEQYF. This rearrangement joins TRBV6-1 to TRBJ2-5; D uncertain. The better agreement between TRBJ2-7 and the DNA end casts doubt on the J call. In germline, CDR1 is MNHNS, CDR2 SASEGT. The CDR3 contains 13 residues.

V gene TRBV29-1 combines with J gene TRBJ2-4, with D hard to call. TRBJ2-7 matches the DNA end more closely, so the J call is doubtful. CDR1 SQVTM and CDR2 ANQGSEA come from the germline V gene. The CDR3 has 12 residues. CDR3 DNA sequence: TGCAGCGTGGGCAACGCGCACTACGAGCAGTACTTC. This gives the protein CSVGNAHYEQYF.

The chain employs TRBV6-5 and TRBJ1-2; 11 bases match TRBD1. CDR1 MNHEY and CDR2 SVGAGI come from the germline V gene. The CDR3 length is 16 residues. With V trimmed by 1 base and J by 6 bases, 7 bases remained unmatched. CDR3 sequence reads: CASSYLPTGQGDGYTF. CDR3 nucleotide sequence: TGTGCCAGCAGTTACTTACCGACGGGACAGGGGGATGGCTACACCTTC.

This chain links TRBV6-1 with TRBJ1-4, with 11 bases identical to TRBD1. The CDR3 has 14 residues. The germline V gene has CDR1 MNHNS and CDR2 SASEGT. The trim removed 3 bases at V and 7 bases at J, leaving 1 base unmatched. The CDR3 loop reads CASSDGTGGEKLFF. In DNA, the CDR3 is TGTGCCAGCAGTGACGGGACAGGGGGTGAAAAACTGTTTTTT.

V gene TRBV2 combines with J gene TRBJ2-7; no clear D. Matching the DNA end better, TRBJ2-5 makes the J call doubtful. Germline V gives CDR1 SNHLY, CDR2 FYNNEI. The CDR3 consists of 14 residues. Written as DNA, the CDR3 is TGTGCCAGCAGCGGATCCAGGATCCAAGAGACCCAGTACTTC. Translating gives CASSGSRIQETQYF.